A single sample gave rise to the 21 T cell receptor beta chains below, sequenced in a study of T cell responses to AZD1222 COVID-19 vaccine. Sequencing was performed with immunoSEQ multiplex PCR; in TCRdb, only in-frame clones are kept and a portion is missing. The sample lists under 150,000 clones; roughly 93% were seen once. This specimen consisted of peripheral blood, obtained 28 days after the second AZD1222 dose. The source of these receptors is an adult who received the AZD1222 COVID-19 vaccine.

J is TRBJ1-2 and V is TRBV6-5; no firm D call. The length of the CDR3 is 13 residues. Trimming stripped 6 bases from V and 5 bases from J, with 13 bases between. Germline V gives CDR1 MNHEY, CDR2 SVGAGI. The DNA of the CDR3 is TGTGCCAGCAGCCAATATGGGGAGTATGGCTACACCTTC. Protein product: CASSQYGEYGYTF.

This chain links TRBV6-6 with TRBJ1-1; D perhaps matches TRBD1 (6 bases). V lost 0 bases and J lost 8, with 16 bases in between. The CDR3 spans 15 residues. Per the germline V gene, CDR1 is MNHNY and CDR2 is SVGAGI (reference sequence). CDR3 sequence reads: CASSYSWTDTPEAFF. The CDR3 region has the DNA TGTGCCAGCAGTTACTCTTGGACAGATACGCCGGAAGCTTTCTTT.

A few counts support this clone. V and J are TRBV28 and TRBJ2-7; no firm D call. The CDR3 spans 13 residues. V dropped 2 bases and J dropped 6 bases, with 11 bases sitting between them. Germline V lookup: CDR1 MDHEN, CDR2 SYDVKM. The CDR3 is CASSLRAGREQYF. The CDR3, as DNA: TGTGCCAGCAGTTTAAGGGCAGGTCGCGAGCAGTACTTC.

V and J are TRBV9 and TRBJ2-5; the D is unclear. In germline, CDR1 is SGDLS, CDR2 YYNGEE. V lost 4 bases, J lost 4 bases, and 11 bases lay in between. This CDR3 region has 13 residues. The CDR3 region has the DNA TGTGCCAGCAGCCTTTCAGTGACAGAGACCCAGTACTTC. Its translation: CASSLSVTETQYF.

This clone was seen more than once but under ten times. This sequence joins TRBV7-3 and TRBJ2-3; 10 bases are a match to TRBD1. Germline CDR1 is SGHTA and CDR2 is FQGTGA. The CDR3 has 16 residues. J was trimmed by 1 base and V by 5 bases; bases with no gene match: 6. The CDR3 DNA reads as TGTGCCAGCAGCCCTTGGGACAGGGGTGGCACAGATACGCAGTATTTT. Encoded protein: CASSPWDRGGTDTQYF.

V gene TRBV6-2 or TRBV6-3 combines with J gene TRBJ1-1; D is ambiguous. This CDR3 has 14 amino acids. Looked up from germline, CDR1 is MNHEY and CDR2 is SVGEGT. Trimming took 2 bases from V and 4 from J, leaving 11 bases between them. CDR3 coding DNA: TGTGCCAGCAGTTACGGGTGGGGTGGCACTGAAGCTTTCTTT. Translating it yields CASSYGWGGTEAFF.

The CDR3 loop is CSAPQGLGDGGYTF. The CDR3 DNA sequence: TGCAGCGCCCCCCAGGGGTTGGGGGATGGTGGCTACACCTTC. V gene TRBV29-1 combines with J gene TRBJ1-2, with TRBD1 as a possible D gene (6 bases). Germline loops: CDR1 SQVTM, CDR2 ANQGSEA. The V end was cut by 7 bases, the J end by 7 bases, with 22 bases between. The CDR3 spans 14 residues.

This clone was recorded once. The V gene is TRBV7-2, the J gene TRBJ1-1; 11 bases agree with TRBD1. Germline V gene data show CDR1 as SGHTA and CDR2 as FQGNSA. After removal of 0 bases from V and 4 bases from J, the junction contained 13 bases not matched to a gene. The CDR3 totals 19 residues. This chain's CDR3 is CASSLAYGGTGGRSTEAFF. DNA of the CDR3: TGTGCCAGCAGCTTAGCGTATGGTGGGACAGGGGGAAGGAGCACTGAAGCTTTCTTT.

V gene TRBV19 combines with J gene TRBJ1-1; D not resolved. Germline CDR1 LNHDA, CDR2 SQIVND (reference sequence). This CDR3 has 13 residues. Trimming removed 5 bases from V and 2 bases from J, with 9 bases in between. As DNA, the CDR3 is TGTGCCAGTAGTCTAAGTGTTAACACTGAAGCTTTCTTT. It is translated as CASSLSVNTEAFF.

In its sample, this clone was seen once. The CDR3 loop is CASSQSDRVFNGYTF. The DNA for the CDR3 is TGTGCCAGCAGCCAGTCGGACAGGGTGTTTAATGGCTACACCTTC. The gene calls are TRBV3-1 (or the pseudogene TRBV3-2) and TRBJ1-2; TRBD1 matches at 8 bases. The CDR3 is made up of 15 amino acids. CDR1 LGHDT and CDR2 YNNKEL come from the germline V gene (reference sequence). V lost 3 bases to trimming and J lost 6 bases; unmatched junction nucleotides: 9.

The J gene is TRBJ1-6, the V gene TRBV18; D might be TRBD1 (6 bases). The CDR3 is 15 amino acids. CDR1 and CDR2 from the germline V gene are KGHSH and LQKENI. Trimming shortened V by 6 bases and J by 7 bases, and 16 bases separated the two germline ends. The chain's CDR3 is CASSSNRVENSPLHF. CDR3 nucleotide sequence: TGTGCCAGCTCTTCCAACAGGGTAGAGAATTCACCCCTCCACTTT.

This chain uses TRBV7-2 with TRBJ2-3; perhaps TRBD2 as D (6 bases). There are 13 residues in the CDR3. Trimming took off 6 bases at V and 5 bases at J, with 12 bases between the two ends. The V gene's germline CDR1 is SGHTA and CDR2 FQGNSA. CDR3 loop: CASRSGVLDTQYF. The CDR3 DNA is TGTGCCAGCAGGTCGGGAGTCTTAGATACGCAGTATTTT.

The genes are TRBV23-1 and TRBJ1-5, with 8 positions matching TRBD1. TRBV23-1 is marked as an open reading frame, function uncertain. The V segment lost 4 bases and the J segment 4 bases; nucleotides outside the gene matches: 15. The CDR3 length is 18 residues. The CDR3 DNA sequence: TGCGCCAGCAGTCGAGCAGGACAGGGAGATGATAGAAATCAGCCCCAGCATTTT. It encodes CASSRAGQGDDRNQPQHF.

The rearrangement joins TRBV27 to TRBJ1-6; D not resolved. V dropped 5 bases and J dropped 0 bases, with 14 bases sitting between them. Germline V gene data show CDR1 as MNHEY and CDR2 as SMNVEV (reference sequence). This CDR3 has 17 residues. In DNA, the CDR3 is TGTGCCAGCAGTAGCAATCCTCTTAGCTCCTATAATTCACCCCTCCACTTT. Amino acids: CASSSNPLSSYNSPLHF.

The chain couples TRBV19 to TRBJ1-2; D is possibly TRBD1 (5 bases). With 6 bases removed from V and 4 bases from J, the gap between germline ends came to 15 bases. CDR1 is LNHDA and CDR2 is SQIVND in the germline V gene (reference sequence). The CDR3 totals 14 residues. CDR3 bases: TGTGCCAGTAGCCTTCAACAGGAAACCTATGGCTACACCTTC. Protein sequence: CASSLQQETYGYTF.

The chain couples TRBV5-1 to TRBJ1-4; 8 bases are shared with TRBD1. Germline V gives CDR1 SGHRS, CDR2 YFSETQ. The CDR3 spans 14 residues. The V and J ends lost 1 base and 6 bases, in that order; junction bases with no gene match: 2. The CDR3 spells CASSLTGGHEKLFF. The CDR3 DNA is TGCGCCAGCAGCTTGACAGGGGGTCATGAAAAACTGTTTTTT. Looking up the rest from reference TRBV5-1 and TRBJ1-4 gives the full variable domain: KAGVTQTPRYLIKTRGQQVTLSCSPISGHRSVSWYQQTPGQGLQFLFEYFSETQRNKGNFPGRFSGRQFSNSRSEMNVSTLELGDSALYLCASSLTGGHEKLFFGSGTQLSVL.

V and J are TRBV21-1 and TRBJ1-6; TRBD1 reflects the table's D call only, with no check against the DNA. TRBV21-1 counts as a pseudogene. The CDR3 consists of 17 residues. The CDR3 nucleotides read TGTGCCAGCAGCAAACCGACAGGCCACTTCTATAATTCACCCCTCCACTTT. Protein sequence: CASSKPTGHFYNSPLHF.

The rearrangement links TRBV5-4 to TRBJ1-3; D unclear. CDR3 length: 16 residues. With 0 bases removed from V and 0 bases from J, the gap between germline ends came to 10 bases. Germline assignment: CDR1 SGHNT and CDR2 YYREEE (reference sequence). The CDR3 DNA sequence: TGTGCCAGCAGCTTGGAACCAGGCGCCTCTGGAAACACCATATATTTT. Translating gives CASSLEPGASGNTIYF. The whole variable domain, filled in from reference TRBV5-4 and TRBJ1-3, reads ETGVTQSPTHLIKTRGQQVTLRCSSQSGHNTVSWYQQALGQGPQFIFQYYREEENGRGNFPPRFSGLQFPNYSSELNVNALELDDSALYLCASSLEPGASGNTIYFGEGSWLTVV.

This clone has more than one count but fewer than ten. The J gene is TRBJ2-2, the V gene TRBV5-1, with D maybe TRBD2 (6 bases). Per germline, CDR1 SGHRS and CDR2 YFSETQ. This CDR3 has 16 amino acids. Trimming shortened V by 0 bases and J by 4 bases, and 13 bases separated the two germline ends. The CDR3 coding sequence is TGCGCCAGCAGCTTGGAGTCGGGGGTGGCCACCGGGGAGCTGTTTTTT. Translation gives CASSLESGVATGELFF.

The V call is TRBV6-5, the J call TRBJ2-1; tentative D call: TRBD1 (5 bases). V gave up 2 bases and J gave up 1 base, with 9 bases separating them. The CDR3 runs to 15 residues. Germline V gives CDR1 MNHEY, CDR2 SVGAGI. The CDR3 is CASSYGQGSYNEQFF. DNA for the CDR3: TGTGCCAGCAGTTACGGTCAGGGATCCTACAATGAGCAGTTCTTC.

The genes are TRBV29-1 and TRBJ1-1; possibly TRBD1 for D (6 bases). The germline gives CDR1 SQVTM, CDR2 ANQGSEA. The CDR3 extends over 14 amino acids. Between the trimmed V and J ends, which lost 6 bases and 4 bases, there was a span of 18 bases. Written as DNA, the CDR3 is TGCAGCGTAAAGGACGGGGACATTACCACTGAAGCTTTCTTT. Translating it yields CSVKDGDITTEAFF. Filled out from reference TRBV29-1 and TRBJ1-1, the complete variable domain reads SAVISQKPSRDICQRGTSLTIQCQVDSQVTMMFWYRQQPGQSLTLIATANQGSEATYESGFVIDKFPISRPNLTFSTLTVSNMSPEDSSIYLCSVKDGDITTEAFFGQGTRLTVV.